This T cell receptor (beta chain) was retrieved from a study of shared clonotypes between healthy human individuals. Background on the study: The people who gave samples were two women and a few men aged 18 to 49.

Assay used: immunoSEQ multiplex PCR; TCRdb lists only in-frame clones, some missing. The sample has about 690,000 clones; 80% to 95% are singletons. Sequenced sample: memory CD8+ T cells from PBMCs. The subset denotes: CD45RO+ cells pooled with CCR7-negative TemRA cells. This TCR derives from a man between 18 and 35 years old in good health. Some clones in this sample may be carry-over from other donors' samples.

For the CDR3, the DNA is TGTGCCATCAGTGGGGACGGAAACTATGGCTACACCTTC. It codes for CAISGDGNYGYTF. This chain links TRBV10-3 with TRBJ1-2; perhaps TRBD1 as D (5 bases). The CDR3 loop spans 13 amino acids. Per germline, CDR1 ENHRY and CDR2 SYGVKD. V was clipped by 4 bases and J by 2 bases, with 8 bases between them.